The rows below give T cell receptor beta chains drawn from one sample of a study of human T cells and chemical hapten exposure. TCRdb analysed the RACE reads with MiXCR anew, one entry per CDR3 protein. The table shows 80,000 to 100,000 distinct CDR3 sequences, with 7% to 10% occurring only once. The sequencing here drew on whole blood, taken in connection with sensitization to the hapten diphenylcyclopropenone (DPC). All receptors come from a woman aged 40 to 55 with alopecia areata. Some clones in this sample may be carry-over from other donors' samples. The CDR3 runs from the conserved cysteine through the conserved F or W. The D gene is left open where the match is weak. A clone size is listed for some rows: how often the clone was seen (once, few, many), or a class if it is expanded.

clone_size: NA
d_call: NA
j_call: TRBJ2-3
v_call: TRBV18
cdr3_aa: CASSPFGAHGDTQYF
cdr3_nt: TGTGCCAGCTCACCTTTCGGGGCGCATGGAGATACGCAGTATTTT

clone_size: NA
d_call: TRBD2
j_call: TRBJ2-3
v_call: TRBV7-9
cdr3_aa: CASSQRLAGSTDTQYF
cdr3_nt: TGTGCCAGCAGCCAACGACTAGCGGGTTCCACAGATACGCAGTATTTT

clone_size: NA
d_call: NA
j_call: TRBJ2-3
v_call: TRBV11-1
cdr3_aa: CASSLAVFRDTQYF
cdr3_nt: TGTGCCAGCAGCTTAGCGGTCTTCAGGGATACGCAGTATTTT

clone_size: few
d_call: NA
j_call: TRBJ2-2
v_call: TRBV7-3
cdr3_aa: CASSPQRAGKLFF
cdr3_nt: TGTGCCAGCAGCCCTCAAAGAGCGGGCAAGCTGTTTTTT

clone_size: NA
d_call: TRBD2
j_call: TRBJ2-1
v_call: TRBV9
cdr3_aa: CASSRGLGWNEQFF
cdr3_nt: TGTGCCAGCAGCAGAGGACTAGGTTGGAATGAGCAGTTCTTC

clone_size: many
d_call: NA
j_call: TRBJ2-3
v_call: TRBV18
cdr3_aa: CASSPAPDSTDTQYF
cdr3_nt: TGTGCCAGCTCACCCGCGCCGGACAGCACAGATACGCAGTATTTT

clone_size: many
d_call: NA
j_call: TRBJ1-2
v_call: TRBV29-1
cdr3_aa: CSVEGRGRPYGYTF
cdr3_nt: TGCAGCGTTGAAGGGCGGGGCCGACCCTATGGCTACACCTTC

clone_size: many
d_call: NA
j_call: TRBJ2-3
v_call: TRBV7-9
cdr3_aa: CASWTGDTQYF
cdr3_nt: TGTGCCAGCTGGACTGGAGATACGCAGTATTTT

clone_size: many
d_call: TRBD1
j_call: TRBJ2-4
v_call: TRBV28
cdr3_aa: CASSLQGAAKNIQYF
cdr3_nt: TGTGCCAGCAGTCTACAGGGGGCAGCCAAAAACATTCAGTACTTC

clone_size: few
d_call: TRBD2
j_call: TRBJ2-1
v_call: TRBV6-4
cdr3_aa: CASSDGVAGNNEQFF
cdr3_nt: TGTGCCAGCAGTGACGGGGTAGCGGGGAACAATGAGCAGTTCTTC

clone_size: many
d_call: NA
j_call: TRBJ1-5
v_call: TRBV28
cdr3_aa: CASSLTVRGSQPQHF
cdr3_nt: TGTGCCAGCAGTTTAACGGTAAGGGGAAGCCAGCCCCAGCATTTT

clone_size: few
d_call: TRBD2
j_call: TRBJ2-5
v_call: TRBV29-1
cdr3_aa: CSVSRGSGRRWAGQETQYF
cdr3_nt: TGCAGCGTCTCGAGGGGTAGCGGGAGGAGGTGGGCCGGCCAAGAGACCCAGTACTTC

clone_size: many
d_call: TRBD2
j_call: TRBJ2-5
v_call: TRBV7-2
cdr3_aa: CASSPLAGGGEAQYF
cdr3_nt: TGTGCCAGCAGCCCACTAGCGGGAGGAGGCGAGGCCCAGTACTTC

clone_size: NA
d_call: TRBD2
j_call: TRBJ2-1
v_call: TRBV28
cdr3_aa: CASSPGLAGVREQFF
cdr3_nt: TGTGCCAGCAGTCCTGGACTAGCGGGAGTCAGGGAGCAGTTCTTC

clone_size: NA
d_call: TRBD2
j_call: TRBJ2-7
v_call: TRBV7-6
cdr3_aa: CASSLSAGGPLEQYF
cdr3_nt: TGTGCCAGCAGCTTATCAGCGGGAGGGCCTCTGGAGCAGTACTTC

clone_size: many
d_call: TRBD1
j_call: TRBJ1-2
v_call: TRBV9
cdr3_aa: CASSRTGAYGYTF
cdr3_nt: TGTGCCAGCAGCAGGACAGGGGCCTATGGCTACACCTTC

clone_size: few
d_call: TRBD1
j_call: TRBJ2-7
v_call: TRBV28
cdr3_aa: CASNNRGYEQYF
cdr3_nt: TGTGCCAGCAACAACAGGGGATACGAGCAGTACTTC

clone_size: NA
d_call: NA
j_call: TRBJ2-2
v_call: TRBV5-1
cdr3_aa: CASSAPSDTGELFF
cdr3_nt: TGCGCCAGCAGCGCCCCCAGCGACACCGGGGAGCTGTTTTTT

clone_size: few
d_call: TRBD2
j_call: TRBJ2-1
v_call: TRBV5-8
cdr3_aa: CASERLAGGLSSYNEQFF
cdr3_nt: TGTGCCAGCGAACGACTAGCGGGAGGGCTGAGCTCCTACAATGAGCAGTTCTTC

clone_size: few
d_call: TRBD2
j_call: TRBJ2-1
v_call: TRBV28
cdr3_aa: CASSLLAGDPYNEQFF
cdr3_nt: TGTGCCAGCAGTTTATTAGCGGGAGACCCCTACAATGAGCAGTTCTTC

clone_size: NA
d_call: NA
j_call: TRBJ2-7
v_call: TRBV29-1
cdr3_aa: CSVEAGRQVPEQYF
cdr3_nt: TGCAGCGTTGAAGCCGGGCGGCAAGTGCCGGAGCAGTACTTC

clone_size: NA
d_call: NA
j_call: TRBJ2-1
v_call: TRBV28
cdr3_aa: CATYYPPSPQQFF
cdr3_nt: TGTGCCACCTACTACCCTCCTAGCCCCCAGCAGTTCTTC

clone_size: many
d_call: TRBD1
j_call: TRBJ2-3
v_call: TRBV6-2/TRBV6-3
cdr3_aa: CASSGQGTDTQYF
cdr3_nt: TGTGCCAGCAGCGGACAGGGGACAGATACGCAGTATTTT

clone_size: many
d_call: NA
j_call: TRBJ1-1
v_call: TRBV3-1
cdr3_aa: CASSQAGTWAFF
cdr3_nt: TGTGCCAGCAGCCAGGCCGGGACGTGGGCTTTCTTT

clone_size: NA
d_call: NA
j_call: TRBJ2-2
v_call: TRBV5-4
cdr3_aa: CASSLRLDTGELFF
cdr3_nt: TGTGCCAGCAGCTTGCGTCTAGACACCGGGGAGCTGTTTTTT

clone_size: NA
d_call: TRBD1
j_call: TRBJ2-7
v_call: TRBV7-8
cdr3_aa: CASSRTPDRGYEQYF
cdr3_nt: TGTGCCAGCAGCCGAACCCCGGACAGGGGTTACGAGCAGTACTTC

clone_size: few
d_call: NA
j_call: TRBJ2-7
v_call: TRBV29-1
cdr3_aa: CSVGSNSGYEQYF
cdr3_nt: TGCAGCGTTGGTAGTAATAGCGGCTACGAGCAGTACTTC

clone_size: NA
d_call: NA
j_call: TRBJ2-3
v_call: TRBV4-2
cdr3_aa: CASSQDRSTDTQYF
cdr3_nt: TGTGCCAGCAGCCAAGATCGAAGCACAGATACGCAGTATTTT

clone_size: NA
d_call: NA
j_call: TRBJ2-2
v_call: TRBV5-5
cdr3_aa: CASRLLGNTGELFF
cdr3_nt: TGTGCCAGCAGGTTATTAGGAAACACCGGGGAGCTGTTTTTT

clone_size: NA
d_call: NA
j_call: TRBJ2-7
v_call: TRBV6-5
cdr3_aa: CASSYSPGDYEQYF
cdr3_nt: TGTGCCAGCAGTTACTCGCCAGGAGACTACGAGCAGTACTTC

clone_size: NA
d_call: NA
j_call: TRBJ1-1
v_call: TRBV7-2
cdr3_aa: CASSLVKAAAGRWNTEAFF
cdr3_nt: TGTGCCAGCAGCTTAGTCAAGGCGGCGGCCGGTCGTTGGAACACTGAAGCTTTCTTT

clone_size: NA
d_call: TRBD1
j_call: TRBJ2-3
v_call: TRBV2
cdr3_aa: CASIEGTVGGTDTQYF
cdr3_nt: TGTGCCAGCATTGAGGGGACAGTCGGTGGCACAGATACGCAGTATTTT

clone_size: many
d_call: TRBD2
j_call: TRBJ2-1
v_call: TRBV7-9
cdr3_aa: CASKGLAGVSYNEQFF
cdr3_nt: TGTGCCAGCAAAGGACTAGCGGGAGTGTCCTACAATGAGCAGTTCTTC

clone_size: NA
d_call: TRBD1
j_call: TRBJ1-5
v_call: TRBV19
cdr3_aa: CASLRQGIISNQPQHF
cdr3_nt: TGTGCCAGTCTCAGACAGGGGATAATCAGCAATCAGCCCCAGCATTTT

clone_size: many
d_call: TRBD1
j_call: TRBJ1-1
v_call: TRBV18
cdr3_aa: CASSHGLGTGRATRNTEAFF
cdr3_nt: TGTGCCAGCTCACACGGACTTGGGACAGGTAGAGCCACAAGGAACACTGAAGCTTTCTTT

clone_size: NA
d_call: TRBD1
j_call: TRBJ1-1
v_call: TRBV7-2
cdr3_aa: CASSLVVTGGFTEAFF
cdr3_nt: TGTGCCAGCAGCTTAGTAGTCACAGGGGGTTTCACTGAAGCTTTCTTT

clone_size: few
d_call: TRBD1
j_call: TRBJ1-5
v_call: TRBV28
cdr3_aa: CASSDQGGQPQHF
cdr3_nt: TGTGCCAGCAGTGACCAGGGGGGTCAGCCCCAGCATTTT

clone_size: NA
d_call: NA
j_call: TRBJ2-7
v_call: TRBV29-1
cdr3_aa: CSVWTGRKQYF
cdr3_nt: TGCAGCGTCTGGACCGGTCGGAAGCAGTACTTC

clone_size: many
d_call: TRBD1
j_call: TRBJ2-7
v_call: TRBV6-2/TRBV6-3
cdr3_aa: CASNGQGTFYEQYF
cdr3_nt: TGTGCCAGCAACGGACAGGGGACCTTCTACGAGCAGTACTTC